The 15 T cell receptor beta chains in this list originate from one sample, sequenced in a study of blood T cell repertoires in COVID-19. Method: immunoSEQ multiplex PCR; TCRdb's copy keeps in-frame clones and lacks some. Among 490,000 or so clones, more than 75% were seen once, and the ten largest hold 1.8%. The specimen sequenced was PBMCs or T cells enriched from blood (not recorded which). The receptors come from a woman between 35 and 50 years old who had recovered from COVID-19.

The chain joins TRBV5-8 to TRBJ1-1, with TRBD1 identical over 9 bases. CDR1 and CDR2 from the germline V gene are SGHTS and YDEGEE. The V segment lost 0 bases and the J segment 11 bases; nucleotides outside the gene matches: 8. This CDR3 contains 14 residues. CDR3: CASSLADRGAGAFF. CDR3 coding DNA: TGTGCCAGCAGCTTGGCTGACAGGGGGGCCGGGGCTTTCTTT.

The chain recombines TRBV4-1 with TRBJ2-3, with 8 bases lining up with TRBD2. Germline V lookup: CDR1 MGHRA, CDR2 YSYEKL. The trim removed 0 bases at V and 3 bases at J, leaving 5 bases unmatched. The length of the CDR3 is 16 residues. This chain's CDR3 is CASSQEAAGVTDTQYF. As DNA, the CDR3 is TGCGCCAGCAGCCAAGAGGCAGCGGGAGTAACAGATACGCAGTATTTT.

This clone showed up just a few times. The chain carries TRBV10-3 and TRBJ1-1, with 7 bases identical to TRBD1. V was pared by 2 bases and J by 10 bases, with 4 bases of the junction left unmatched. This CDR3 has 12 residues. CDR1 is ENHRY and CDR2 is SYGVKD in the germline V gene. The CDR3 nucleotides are TGTGCCATCAGTGAGGCGGACAGGATAGCTTTCTTT. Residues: CAISEADRIAFF.

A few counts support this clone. The CDR3 sequence: CASSLAPGSMNTEAFF. CDR3 DNA: TGTGCCAGCAGCTTAGCCCCGGGATCCATGAACACTGAAGCTTTCTTT. V gene TRBV11-3 combines with J gene TRBJ1-1, with D unclear. The length of the CDR3 is 16 residues. Per germline, CDR1 SGHNT and CDR2 YENEEA. Trimming pared 1 base from V and 0 bases from J, leaving 12 bases between.

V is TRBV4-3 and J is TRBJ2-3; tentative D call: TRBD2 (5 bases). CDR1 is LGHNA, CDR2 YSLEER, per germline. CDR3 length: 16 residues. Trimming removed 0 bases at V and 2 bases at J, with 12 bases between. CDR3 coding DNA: TGCGCCAGCAGCCAAGATCTTCCGGGAATCACAGATACGCAGTATTTT. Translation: CASSQDLPGITDTQYF.

Here the CDR3 reads CASSFQVSGNTIYF. CDR3 nucleotide sequence: TGTGCCAGCAGTTTCCAGGTCTCTGGAAACACCATATATTTT. The rearrangement uses TRBV2 and TRBJ1-3; D is unresolved. The ends were cut back, 5 bases at V and 0 bases at J, with 8 bases in the middle. The CDR3 spans 14 residues. Germline CDR1 is SNHLY and CDR2 is FYNNEI.

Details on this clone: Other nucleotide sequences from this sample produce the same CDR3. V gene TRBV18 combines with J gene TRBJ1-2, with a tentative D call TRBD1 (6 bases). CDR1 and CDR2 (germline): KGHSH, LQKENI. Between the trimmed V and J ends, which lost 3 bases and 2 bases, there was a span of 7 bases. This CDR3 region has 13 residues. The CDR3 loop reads CASSPDRNYGYTF. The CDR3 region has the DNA TGTGCCAGCTCACCGGACAGAAACTATGGCTACACCTTC.

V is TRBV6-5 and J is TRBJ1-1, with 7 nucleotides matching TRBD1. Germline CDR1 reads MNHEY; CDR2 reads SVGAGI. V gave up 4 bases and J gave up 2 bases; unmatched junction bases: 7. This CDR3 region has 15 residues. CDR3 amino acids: CASSSPRQGNTEAFF. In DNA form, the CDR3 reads TGTGCCAGCAGTTCACCTAGACAGGGTAACACTGAAGCTTTCTTT.

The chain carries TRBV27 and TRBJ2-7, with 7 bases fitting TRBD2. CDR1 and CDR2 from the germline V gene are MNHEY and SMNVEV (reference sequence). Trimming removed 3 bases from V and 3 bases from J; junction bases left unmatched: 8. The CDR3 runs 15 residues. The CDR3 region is CASSFKASGFYEQYF. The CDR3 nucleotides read TGTGCCAGCAGTTTTAAGGCTAGCGGATTCTACGAGCAGTACTTC.

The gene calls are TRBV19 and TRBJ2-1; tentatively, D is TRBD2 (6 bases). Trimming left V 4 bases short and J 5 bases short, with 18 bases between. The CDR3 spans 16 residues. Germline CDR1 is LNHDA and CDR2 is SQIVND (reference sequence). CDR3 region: CASSTRLAGYDNEQFF. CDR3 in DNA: TGTGCCAGTAGTACCCGACTTGCGGGGTACGACAATGAGCAGTTCTTC.

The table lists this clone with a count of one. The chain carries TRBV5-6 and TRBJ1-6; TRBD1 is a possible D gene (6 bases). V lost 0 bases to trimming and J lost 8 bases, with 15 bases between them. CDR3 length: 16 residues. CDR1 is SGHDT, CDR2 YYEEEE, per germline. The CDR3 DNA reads TGTGCCAGCAGCTTGGTTCAGGGGCAAGATGATTCACCCCTCCACTTT. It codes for CASSLVQGQDDSPLHF.

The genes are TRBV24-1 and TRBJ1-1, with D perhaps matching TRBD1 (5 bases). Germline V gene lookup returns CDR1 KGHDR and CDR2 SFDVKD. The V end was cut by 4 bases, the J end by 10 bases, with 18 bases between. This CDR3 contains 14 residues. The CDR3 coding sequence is TGTGCCACCAGTGAGGGGGGACTTGAAAGGGGAGCTTTCTTT. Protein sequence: CATSEGGLERGAFF.

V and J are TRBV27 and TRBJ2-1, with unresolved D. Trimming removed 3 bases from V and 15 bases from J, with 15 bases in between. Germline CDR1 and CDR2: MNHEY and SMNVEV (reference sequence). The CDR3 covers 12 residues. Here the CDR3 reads CASSFPGASMFF. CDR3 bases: TGTGCCAGCAGTTTCCCGGGTGCCAGTATGTTCTTC.

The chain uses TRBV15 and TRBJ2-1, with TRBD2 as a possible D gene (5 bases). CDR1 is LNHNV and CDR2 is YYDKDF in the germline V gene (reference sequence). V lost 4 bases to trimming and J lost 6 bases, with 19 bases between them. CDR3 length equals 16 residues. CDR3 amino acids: CATSKGAANGVNEQFF. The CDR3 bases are TGTGCCACCAGCAAGGGAGCGGCCAACGGGGTCAATGAGCAGTTCTTC.

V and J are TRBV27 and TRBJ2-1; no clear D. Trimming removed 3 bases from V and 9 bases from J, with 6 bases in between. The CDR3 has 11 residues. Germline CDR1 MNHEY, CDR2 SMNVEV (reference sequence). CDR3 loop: CASSFRSEQFF. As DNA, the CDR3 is TGTGCCAGCAGTTTCCGGTCTGAGCAGTTCTTC.